Listed here are 16 T cell receptor beta chains from one sample, sequenced in a study of blood T cells in healthy people across ages. Combining a sample-barcoded 5' primer with a J-beta primer mix, a second PCR ran for roughly 7 to 11 cycles. TCRdb re-called the 5' RACE reads through MiXCR, storing one row per CDR3 protein. The sample has roughly 570,000 distinct CDR3 sequences, about 25% seen once. The sequenced sample was blood. All receptors come from a woman aged 70 to 79 in good health.

A few counts support this clonotype. The genes are TRBV11-2 and TRBJ2-5, with 12 bases that match TRBD2. From germline, CDR1 is SGHAT and CDR2 FQNNGV. CDR3 size: 16 residues. After removal of 3 bases from V and 2 bases from J, the junction contained 4 bases not matched to a gene. The CDR3 protein is CASSFRTSGVQETQYF. DNA of the CDR3: TGTGCCAGCAGCTTTAGGACTAGCGGGGTACAAGAGACCCAGTACTTC.

In its sample, this clonotype was seen a few times. V gene TRBV12-3 or TRBV12-4 combines with J gene TRBJ2-5; unclear D gene. This CDR3 comprises 15 residues. Trimming took 2 bases from V and 2 from J, leaving 12 bases between them. This CDR3 reads CASSLRAPDQETQYF. CDR3 coding DNA: TGTGCCAGCAGTTTAAGGGCGCCGGATCAAGAGACCCAGTACTTC.

CDR3 DNA: TGTGCCAGCAGGTCCGGGACGCAAGCTAACTATGGCTACACCTTC. Translating it yields CASRSGTQANYGYTF. This chain joins TRBV6-6 and TRBJ1-2, with a possible D match to TRBD1 (5 bases). The V end lost 6 bases, the J end lost 0 bases, and 14 bases lay between the germline ends. The CDR3 loop spans 15 amino acids. Germline-derived CDR1 and CDR2 are MNHNY and SVGAGI (reference sequence).

The chain carries TRBV20-1 and TRBJ2-5; 9 positions match TRBD2. Losses at the gene ends were 1 base for V and 1 base for J; bases not matched to a gene: 1. CDR1 and CDR2 from the germline V gene are DFQATT and SNEGSKA (reference sequence). There are 14 residues in the CDR3. CDR3 bases: TGCAGTGCTAGAGGACTAGCGGTCCAAGAGACCCAGTACTTC. Amino acids: CSARGLAVQETQYF.

The chain recombines TRBV7-8 with TRBJ1-2; unclear D gene. This CDR3 comprises 15 residues. V shed 2 bases and J shed 8 bases, with 18 bases lying between them. The V gene's germline CDR1 is SGHVS and CDR2 FQNEAQ. The chain's CDR3 is CASSLRSGPSSGYTF. The DNA for the CDR3 is TGTGCCAGCAGCTTACGATCGGGTCCCTCCTCCGGCTACACCTTC.

The chain employs TRBV5-1 and TRBJ1-2; maybe TRBD1 (5 bases). Germline V gene sequence: CDR1 SGHRS, CDR2 YFSETQ. The CDR3 is 14 residues long. The V and J ends lost 4 bases and 4 bases respectively, with 14 bases between them. In DNA, the CDR3 is TGCGCCAGCAGCGGAGACTGGGGGGGCTATGGCTACACCTTC. Protein: CASSGDWGGYGYTF.

This chain links TRBV7-2 with TRBJ1-4; D gene uncertain. CDR1 is SGHTA, CDR2 FQGNSA, per germline. This CDR3 has 13 amino acids. V lost 4 bases and J lost 8, with 11 bases in between. CDR3 nucleotides: TGTGCCAGCAGCTATCTGTATGGGGAAAAACTGTTTTTT. Protein: CASSYLYGEKLFF.

The rearrangement links TRBV5-1 to TRBJ2-7; either TRBD1 or TRBD2 may supply D (6 bases each). The CDR3 has 15 residues. With 0 bases removed from V and 5 bases from J, the gap between germline ends came to 15 bases. Germline lookup yields CDR1 SGHRS and CDR2 YFSETQ. This chain's CDR3 is CASSLGGARVDEQYF. DNA of the CDR3: TGCGCCAGCAGCTTGGGGGGGGCGAGGGTAGACGAGCAGTACTTC.

This clonotype came up a few times. The chain is built from TRBV18 and TRBJ2-3; no firm D call. Trimming took off 2 bases at V and 0 bases at J, with 6 bases between the two ends. Germline loops: CDR1 KGHSH, CDR2 LQKENI. The CDR3 totals 14 residues. The CDR3 is CASSPVTSTDTQYF. For the CDR3, the DNA is TGTGCCAGCTCACCAGTGACTAGCACAGATACGCAGTATTTT.

This chain joins TRBV6-6 and TRBJ2-5; TRBD2 matches 9 bases. The CDR3 contains 16 residues. CDR1 is MNHNY, CDR2 SVGAGI, per germline (reference sequence). Trimming at V came to 2 bases and at J to 1 base, leaving 5 bases not matched to a gene. CDR3 nucleotide sequence: TGTGCCAGCAGTTACCCCATGACTAGCGGCCAAGAGACCCAGTACTTC. This codes for CASSYPMTSGQETQYF.

In this sample, this clonotype turned up a few times. One end of the junction varies from germline; a read error may be responsible. The chain recombines TRBV4-2 with TRBJ2-7; the match to TRBD1 covers 7 bases. This CDR3 contains 15 residues. From germline, CDR1 is LGHNA and CDR2 YNFKEQ. This CDR3 is CASSQDYTGERERYF. As DNA, the CDR3 is TGTGCCAGCAGCCAAGATTATACAGGGGAAAGGGAGCGGTACTTC.

This clonotype came up a few times. V is TRBV19 and J is TRBJ1-2; maybe TRBD1 (5 bases). V lost 5 bases and J lost 3, with 19 bases in between. This CDR3 contains 16 residues. Germline V lookup: CDR1 LNHDA, CDR2 SQIVND (reference sequence). The CDR3 DNA sequence: TGTGCCAGTAGTTCCCCACAAGGAGGGGAGGACTATGGCTACACCTTC. It is translated as CASSSPQGGEDYGYTF. The full variable domain, with the rest looked up from reference TRBV19 and TRBJ1-2, is DGGITQSPKYLFRKEGQNVTLSCEQNLNHDAMYWYRQDPGQGLRLIYYSQIVNDFQKGDIAEGYSVSREKKESFPLTVTSAQKNPTAFYLCASSSPQGGEDYGYTFGSGTRLTVV.

The chain has TRBV5-1 and TRBJ1-2; 7 bases are a match to TRBD1. J lost 4 bases, V lost 0 bases, and 6 bases had no gene match. The germline V gene has CDR1 SGHRS and CDR2 YFSETQ. The CDR3 loop spans 15 amino acids. DNA for the CDR3: TGCGCCAGCAGCTTGGCCGGGACAGCAATCTATGGCTACACCTTC. It encodes CASSLAGTAIYGYTF. Complete variable domain (other parts from reference TRBV5-1 and TRBJ1-2): KAGVTQTPRYLIKTRGQQVTLSCSPISGHRSVSWYQQTPGQGLQFLFEYFSETQRNKGNFPGRFSGRQFSNSRSEMNVSTLELGDSALYLCASSLAGTAIYGYTFGSGTRLTVV.

Only a few counts were recorded for this clonotype. The chain is built from TRBV7-2 and TRBJ1-5; 8 positions agree with TRBD1. CDR3 length: 14 amino acids. In germline, CDR1 is SGHTA, CDR2 FQGNSA. The junction had 5 bases not matched to a gene; V was cut back by 4 bases and J by 6 bases. DNA of the CDR3: TGTGCCAGCAGCTCGCAACAGGGGGGTCAGCCCCAGCATTTT. Translating gives CASSSQQGGQPQHF.

This chain connects TRBV20-1 to TRBJ2-5; TRBD2 matches 8 bases. V shed 3 bases, J shed 2 bases, and the junction held 8 bases outside the gene matches. This CDR3 spans 15 amino acids. In germline, CDR1 is DFQATT, CDR2 SNEGSKA (reference sequence). CDR3 protein: CSARDSGEIQETQYF. CDR3 nucleotide sequence: TGCAGTGCTAGGGATAGCGGGGAGATACAAGAGACCCAGTACTTC.

The rearrangement joins TRBV10-3 to TRBJ2-5; 9 nucleotides match TRBD2. Germline V lookup: CDR1 ENHRY, CDR2 SYGVKD. The CDR3 covers 13 residues. J lost 4 bases, V lost 7 bases, and 4 bases had no gene match. The CDR3 DNA reads as TGTGCCATCAAGGGTAGCGGGGGAGAGACCCAGTACTTC. Translating it yields CAIKGSGGETQYF.